A single sample gave rise to the 22 T cell receptor beta chains below, sequenced in a study of shared clonotypes between healthy human individuals. The method was immunoSEQ multiplex PCR; TCRdb's version includes in-frame clones alone and lacks a portion of them. The data contain about 490,000 clones, around 73% of them seen just once; the ten biggest clones take up more than 10%. The sample was PBMCs. All receptors derive from a woman aged 40 to 50 in good health. Some clones in this sample may be carry-over from other donors' samples.

The CDR3 DNA is TGTGCCAGCAGCCCCGGGGTGCCCTACGAGCAGTACTTC. Translating gives CASSPGVPYEQYF. V and J are TRBV7-8 and TRBJ2-7; the D gene is possibly TRBD2 (5 bases). V lost 5 bases to trimming and J lost 2 bases, with 10 bases between them. The CDR3 covers 13 residues. CDR1 is SGHVS and CDR2 is FQNEAQ in the germline V gene.

About this clone itself: A far larger clone is only one base removed, so a read error is likely. Other nucleotide sequences in the sample specify the same CDR3. This rearrangement joins TRBV6-1 to TRBJ2-7; D might be TRBD1 (5 bases). Germline values: CDR1 MNHNS, CDR2 SASEGT. The germline V and J ends were trimmed by 10 bases and 5 bases, with 21 bases remaining between them. The CDR3 has 14 residues. CDR3 nucleotide sequence: TGTGCCACCAGGGAATGGGGTGCCCAGAACGAGCAGTACTTC. Translation gives CATREWGAQNEQYF.

The rearrangement joins TRBV13 to TRBJ2-7, with 12 bases lining up with TRBD2. Germline CDR1 PRHDT, CDR2 FYEKMQ (reference sequence). Germline trimming cut 4 bases from V and 3 bases from J; bases unmatched to any gene: 7. The CDR3 extends over 16 amino acids. As DNA, the CDR3 is TGTGCCAGCAGCTCTAGCGGGAGGGCCGCGGGCTACGAGCAGTACTTC. Translation gives CASSSSGRAAGYEQYF.

CDR3 sequence reads: CASTLLNLDSGGGGYTF. Written as DNA, the CDR3 is TGTGCCAGCACTCTTTTAAACCTGGACAGCGGTGGGGGTGGCTACACCTTC. The chain combines TRBV28 with TRBJ1-2, with D possibly being TRBD1 (6 bases). Germline lookup yields CDR1 MDHEN and CDR2 SYDVKM. The CDR3 is made up of 17 amino acids. V was trimmed by 7 bases and J by 7 bases, leaving 28 bases between them.

The rearrangement joins TRBV4-2 to TRBJ2-1; TRBD2 might be the D (5 bases). The CDR3 spans 16 residues. Looked up from germline, CDR1 is LGHNA and CDR2 is YNFKEQ. V lost 4 bases, J lost 5 bases, and 18 bases lay in between. The CDR3 protein is CASSRGLRESHNEQFF. The CDR3 DNA is TGTGCCAGCAGCCGGGGTTTAAGGGAGAGCCACAATGAGCAGTTCTTC.

On this clone: This probably arose from a read error, given a far larger clone one base away. The V call is TRBV30, the J call TRBJ2-1, with TRBD2 matching 11 bases. CDR3 length equals 17 residues. Germline V CDR1 and CDR2: GTSNPN, SVGIG (reference sequence). The DNA of the CDR3 is TGTGCCTGGAGTGTTTCCCCGGGGGGACTAGCGGACAATGAGCAGCTCTTC. It encodes CAWSVSPGGLADNEQLF. Filled out from reference TRBV30 and TRBJ2-1, the complete variable domain reads SQTIHQWPATLVQPVGSPLSLECTVEGTSNPNLYWYRQAAGRGLQLLFYSVGIGQISSEVPQNLSASRPQDRQFILSSKKLLLSDSGFYLCAWSVSPGGLADNEQLFGPGTRLTVL.

The chain recombines TRBV27 with TRBJ1-5; D might be TRBD1 (5 bases). The length of the CDR3 is 13 residues. V lost 1 base to trimming and J lost 6 bases, with 7 bases between them. CDR1 and CDR2 from the germline V gene are MNHEY and SMNVEV (reference sequence). The CDR3 sequence is CASSLLGVQPQHF. Written as DNA, the CDR3 is TGTGCCAGCAGTTTATTAGGGGTTCAGCCCCAGCATTTT.

Comments on this clone: It is likely a read error, because the conserved phenylalanine at the end of the CDR3 is missing. No DNA is shown, since the ends of the CDR3 on it are uncertain; the CDR3 is the one TCRdb lists. V and J are TRBV11-2 and TRBJ1-1. The germline V gene has CDR1 SGHAT and CDR2 FQNNGV. The CDR3 contains 13 residues when both ends are counted. The CDR3 is CASSLEGPSERFL.

Of note for this clone: Just one base apart from a much larger clone, this may be a read error. The gene calls are TRBV6-4 and TRBJ2-2; D possibly corresponds to TRBD2 (6 bases). Deletions cut 2 bases from V and 4 bases from J, with 8 bases between. Germline V CDR1 and CDR2: MRHNA, SNTAGT. There are 14 residues in the CDR3. The CDR3 reads CASSDETSTGELFF. The CDR3 DNA reads as TGTGCCAGCAGTGACGAGACTAGCACCGGGGAGCTGTTTTTT.

V is TRBV7-2 and J is TRBJ1-4, with unresolved D. V shed 1 base and J shed 5 bases, with 11 bases lying between them. This CDR3 has 15 residues. Germline V gene data show CDR1 as SGHTA and CDR2 as FQGNSA. The CDR3 DNA is TGTGCCAGCAGCTTAGGAGGCAGGACGAATGAAAAACTGTTTTTT. As protein: CASSLGGRTNEKLFF.

In the case of this clone: A far larger clone is off by one base, so a read error is likely. The J gene is TRBJ2-1, the V gene TRBV10-2; D ambiguous. CDR3 size: 15 residues. The germline V gene has CDR1 WSHSY and CDR2 SAAADI. CDR3 protein: CASSEYGLPLNERFF. The CDR3 region has the DNA TGCGCCAGCAGTGAGTATGGCTTGCCCCTCAATGAGCGGTTCTTC.

The chain links TRBV6-1 to TRBJ1-2, with D possibly being TRBD1 (6 bases). Germline V gives CDR1 MNHNS, CDR2 SASEGT. V lost 5 bases to trimming and J lost 8 bases, with 18 bases between them. The CDR3 totals 14 residues. The CDR3 DNA follows: TGTGCCAGCAGTTCCAACGACAGGACGGGGGGCTACACCTTC. Translated: CASSSNDRTGGYTF.

The chain has TRBV5-6 and TRBJ2-2; D is ambiguous. CDR3 length: 14 amino acids. Trimming stripped 0 bases from V and 6 bases from J, with 9 bases between. Germline-derived CDR1 and CDR2 are SGHDT and YYEEEE. In nucleotides, the CDR3 is TGTGCCAGCAGCTTGGGGGTCCCCCCCGGGGAGCTGTTTTTT. Translation: CASSLGVPPGELFF.

This clone appeared a few times. The chain uses TRBV10-3 and TRBJ1-4; D ambiguous. CDR3 length: 14 amino acids. Germline V lookup: CDR1 ENHRY, CDR2 SYGVKD. Trimming took 1 base from V and 14 from J, leaving 17 bases between them. The CDR3 sequence: CAISEFDTRDGLFF. For the CDR3, the DNA is TGTGCCATCAGTGAGTTCGACACTAGAGACGGGCTGTTTTTT.

This clone has a handful of counts. This chain uses TRBV28 with TRBJ1-5; 11 bases map to TRBD1. The CDR3 spans 16 residues. CDR1 is MDHEN, CDR2 SYDVKM, per germline. V lost 6 bases to trimming and J lost 9 bases; unmatched junction nucleotides: 13. The CDR3 loop is CASRPGGTGGERPQHF. The CDR3 region has the DNA TGTGCCAGCAGGCCAGGGGGGACAGGGGGTGAGCGGCCCCAGCATTTT.

The chain is built from TRBV7-8 and TRBJ2-7, with a weak D call TRBD2 (7 bases). V lost 6 bases and J lost 3, with 15 bases in between. There are 14 residues in the CDR3. The V gene's germline CDR1 is SGHVS and CDR2 FQNEAQ. CDR3 residues: CASSPREGHYEQYF. The CDR3 DNA sequence: TGTGCCAGCAGTCCCAGGGAGGGACACTACGAGCAGTACTTC.

The chain uses TRBV7-9 and TRBJ2-6; 11 nucleotides align to TRBD2. CDR3 length equals 19 residues. V shed 7 bases, J shed 0 bases, and the junction held 11 bases outside the gene matches. In germline, CDR1 is SEHNR, CDR2 FQNEAQ (reference sequence). CDR3 sequence: CASTTAGLAVPSGANVLTF. The CDR3 DNA reads TGTGCCAGCACCACTGCGGGACTAGCGGTCCCCTCTGGGGCCAACGTCCTGACTTTC.

In its sample, this clone was seen many times. The chain recombines TRBV6-1 with TRBJ2-7, with D tentatively TRBD1 (6 bases). V was cut by 6 bases and J by 3 bases, with 12 bases left in between. The germline V gene has CDR1 MNHNS and CDR2 SASEGT. The CDR3 has 13 residues. CDR3 residues: CASRTKGVYEQYF. CDR3 sequence (DNA): TGTGCCAGCAGAACTAAGGGGGTCTACGAGCAGTACTTC.

This clone has a count of ten or more. The chain uses TRBV29-1 and TRBJ2-1, with 7 bases matching TRBD2. This CDR3 spans 17 amino acids. Germline values: CDR1 SQVTM, CDR2 ANQGSEA. V was clipped by 4 bases and J by 7 bases; unmatched bases: 19. This chain's CDR3 is CSVVDPYTPGGPNEQFF. The DNA of the CDR3 is TGCAGCGTTGTCGATCCTTACACGCCGGGAGGCCCGAATGAGCAGTTCTTC.

The rearrangement joins TRBV4-2 to TRBJ1-1, with D perhaps TRBD1 (6 bases). V dropped 4 bases and J dropped 0 bases, with 9 bases sitting between them. The germline CDR1 and CDR2 sequences are LGHNA and YNFKEQ. This CDR3 region has 14 residues. As DNA, the CDR3 is TGTGCCAGCAGCCCAGACAGGTTGAACACTGAAGCTTTCTTT. Encoded protein: CASSPDRLNTEAFF.

The sample holds one count of this clone. The rearrangement links TRBV1 to TRBJ2-7; TRBD2, the table's D call, was not compared with the DNA. TRBV1 is annotated as a pseudogene. The CDR3 covers 16 residues. As DNA, the CDR3 is TGCACCAGCAGCCAAGTTAAGGCTAGCGGGAGCAACGAGCAGTACTTC. Translation gives CTSSQVKASGSNEQYF.

The chain is built from TRBV6-6 and TRBJ2-7; TRBD2 matches 7 bases. Germline CDR1 and CDR2: MNHNY and SVGAGI (reference sequence). This CDR3 is 13 amino acids long. Germline trimming cut 6 bases from V and 9 bases from J; bases unmatched to any gene: 11. CDR3 sequence (DNA): TGTGCCAGCAGCCGAATAGCGGGTACAACGCAGTACTTC. It yields the protein CASSRIAGTTQYF.